The clone carrying this T cell receptor (beta chain) was observed a handful of times. Its antigen remains unknown. The data are from a study of cytomegalovirus exposure and HLA in healthy donors. Findings and limits, study-wide: Per published reports, the classifier diagnosed cytomegalovirus status with high specificity and sensitivity. The only immune exposure information that was available was CMV serostatus. Roughly even sequencing depth across donors was the assumption behind the presence/absence analyses.

The PCR made use of 60 Vbeta and 13 Jbeta primers. Some clones are missing from TCRdb's copy, which holds only in-frame ones; the method was immunoSEQ multiplex PCR. Here the sample spans approximately 150,000 clones, around 80% being singletons. The TCR sequence derives from a woman in her thirties in good health and CMV-seropositive. The sequenced material came from PBMCs.

CDR3 DNA: TGCGCCAGCAGCCAAGATCCGGTACTCGGGGGGCGGGAGGAAAAACTGTTTTTT. Protein sequence: CASSQDPVLGGREEKLFF. The chain is built from TRBV4-1 and TRBJ1-4; weak D call: TRBD1 (6 bases). CDR1 is MGHRA, CDR2 YSYEKL, per germline. V dropped 0 bases and J dropped 8 bases, with 22 bases sitting between them. CDR3 length: 18 residues.